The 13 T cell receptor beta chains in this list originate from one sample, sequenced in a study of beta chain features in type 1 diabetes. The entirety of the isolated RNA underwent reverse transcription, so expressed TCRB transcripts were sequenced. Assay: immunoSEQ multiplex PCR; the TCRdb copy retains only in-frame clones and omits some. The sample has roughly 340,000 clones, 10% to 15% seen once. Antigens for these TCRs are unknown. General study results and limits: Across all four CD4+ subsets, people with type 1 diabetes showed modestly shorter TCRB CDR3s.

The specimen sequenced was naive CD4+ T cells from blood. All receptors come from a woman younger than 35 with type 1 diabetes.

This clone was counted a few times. The CDR3 loop reads CASSRTSGSFRTETQYF. The CDR3 coding sequence is TGCGCCAGCAGCCGGACTAGCGGGAGCTTTCGCACCGAGACCCAGTACTTC. The gene calls are TRBV4-1 and TRBJ2-5; 13 nucleotides line up with TRBD2. Trimming at V came to 4 bases and at J to 5 bases, leaving 10 bases not matched to a gene. The CDR3 sequence is 17 residues long. Germline CDR1 is MGHRA and CDR2 is YSYEKL.

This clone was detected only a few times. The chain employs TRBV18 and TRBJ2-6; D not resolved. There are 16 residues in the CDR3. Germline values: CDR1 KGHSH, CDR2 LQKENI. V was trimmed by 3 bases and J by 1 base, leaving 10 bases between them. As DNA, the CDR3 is TGTGCCAGCTCACCCCCAGTTGGTTCTGGGGCCAACGTCCTGACTTTC. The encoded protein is CASSPPVGSGANVLTF.

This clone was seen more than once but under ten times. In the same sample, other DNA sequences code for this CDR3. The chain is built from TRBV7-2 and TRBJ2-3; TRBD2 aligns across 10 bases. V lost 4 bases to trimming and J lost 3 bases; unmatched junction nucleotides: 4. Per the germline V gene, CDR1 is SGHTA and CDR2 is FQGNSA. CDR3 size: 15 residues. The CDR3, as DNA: TGTGCCAGCAGCTCTGTAGCGGGAGGAACAGATACGCAGTATTTT. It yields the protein CASSSVAGGTDTQYF.

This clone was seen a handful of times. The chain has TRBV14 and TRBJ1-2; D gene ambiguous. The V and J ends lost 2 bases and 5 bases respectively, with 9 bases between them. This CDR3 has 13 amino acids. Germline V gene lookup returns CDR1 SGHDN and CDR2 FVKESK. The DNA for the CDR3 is TGTGCCAGCAGCCAAACTCCTGAGTATGGCTACACCTTC. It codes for CASSQTPEYGYTF.

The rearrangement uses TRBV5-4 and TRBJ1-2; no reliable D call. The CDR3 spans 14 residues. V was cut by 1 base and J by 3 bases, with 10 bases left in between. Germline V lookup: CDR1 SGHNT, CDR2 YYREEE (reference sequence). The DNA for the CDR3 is TGTGCCAGCAGCTTGTCTAGGGAGGACTATGGCTACACCTTC. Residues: CASSLSREDYGYTF.

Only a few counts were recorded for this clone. The CDR3 region is CASSPNRLNVAEAFF. CDR3 bases: TGTGCCAGCTCACCAAACAGATTGAACGTCGCGGAAGCTTTCTTT. The chain combines TRBV18 with TRBJ1-1; D remains ambiguous. The CDR3 consists of 15 residues. Germline V lookup: CDR1 KGHSH, CDR2 LQKENI. Trimming left V 2 bases short and J 8 bases short, with 18 bases between.

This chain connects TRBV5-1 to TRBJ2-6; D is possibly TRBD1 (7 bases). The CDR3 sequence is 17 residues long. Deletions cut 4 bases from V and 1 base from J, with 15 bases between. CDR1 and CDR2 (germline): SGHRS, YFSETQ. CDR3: CASSADRDLSGANVLTF. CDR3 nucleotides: TGCGCCAGCAGCGCCGACAGGGACTTATCTGGGGCCAACGTCCTGACTTTC. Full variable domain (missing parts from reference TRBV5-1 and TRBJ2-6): KAGVTQTPRYLIKTRGQQVTLSCSPISGHRSVSWYQQTPGQGLQFLFEYFSETQRNKGNFPGRFSGRQFSNSRSEMNVSTLELGDSALYLCASSADRDLSGANVLTFGAGSRLTVL.

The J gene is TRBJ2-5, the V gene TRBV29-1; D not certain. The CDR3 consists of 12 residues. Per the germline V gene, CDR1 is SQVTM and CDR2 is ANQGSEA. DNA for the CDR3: TGCAGTTGGTCCGGTCGCAATGTGACCCAGTACTTC. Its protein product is CSWSGRNVTQYF.

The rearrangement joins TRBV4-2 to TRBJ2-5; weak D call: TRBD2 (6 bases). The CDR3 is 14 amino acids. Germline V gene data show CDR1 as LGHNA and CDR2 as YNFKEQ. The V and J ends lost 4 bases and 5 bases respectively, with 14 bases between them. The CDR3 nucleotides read TGTGCCAGCAGCCCCCCGTCGAGCGGGGAGACCCAGTACTTC. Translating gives CASSPPSSGETQYF.

CDR3: CASSRPQGDEQYF. CDR3 DNA: TGTGCCAGCAGCCGCCCCCAAGGGGACGAGCAGTACTTC. V and J are TRBV7-2 and TRBJ2-7; TRBD1 is a possible D gene (5 bases). V lost 5 bases and J lost 5, with 13 bases in between. The length of the CDR3 is 13 residues. The germline CDR1 and CDR2 sequences are SGHTA and FQGNSA.

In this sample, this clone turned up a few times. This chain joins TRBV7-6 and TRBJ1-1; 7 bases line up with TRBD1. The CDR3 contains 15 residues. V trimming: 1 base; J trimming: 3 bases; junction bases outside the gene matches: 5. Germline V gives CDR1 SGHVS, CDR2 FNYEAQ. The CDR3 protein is CASSLDARGDTEAFF. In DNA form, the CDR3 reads TGTGCCAGCAGCTTAGACGCCAGGGGGGACACTGAAGCTTTCTTT. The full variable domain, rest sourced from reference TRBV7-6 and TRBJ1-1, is GAGVSQSPRYKVTKRGQDVALRCDPISGHVSLYWYRQALGQGPEFLTYFNYEAQQDKSGLPNDRFSAERPEGSISTLTIQRTEQRDSAMYRCASSLDARGDTEAFFGQGTRLTVV.

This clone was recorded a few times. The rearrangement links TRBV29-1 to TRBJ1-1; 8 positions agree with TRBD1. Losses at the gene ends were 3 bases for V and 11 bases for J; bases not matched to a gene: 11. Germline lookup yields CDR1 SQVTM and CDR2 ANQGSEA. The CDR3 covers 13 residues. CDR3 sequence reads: CSVERWTGNLAFF. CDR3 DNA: TGCAGCGTTGAGAGATGGACAGGGAATCTGGCTTTCTTT.

The DNA for the CDR3 is TGTGCCAGCAGCCCCGACAGCACCTACGAGCAGTACTTC. Protein: CASSPDSTYEQYF. V is TRBV11-1 and J is TRBJ2-7, with D tentatively TRBD1 (5 bases). The V end was cut by 5 bases, the J end by 2 bases, with 10 bases between. This CDR3 comprises 13 residues. Germline CDR1 is SGHAT and CDR2 is FQDESV (reference sequence).